The present T cell receptor (beta chain) was sequenced within a study of cytomegalovirus exposure and HLA in healthy donors. The study, taken as a whole, reports: The study listed 164 cytomegalovirus-associated TCR beta chains. The authors confirmed in vitro that a few CMV-associated chains were specific for CMV antigens. Subsequent analysis showed first-cohort TCR clusters tending to co-occur in some 110 validation repertoires.

The junction had 12 bases not matched to a gene; V was cut back by 4 bases and J by 14 bases. Germline CDR1 reads SGHTA; CDR2 reads FQGNSA. The CDR3 is 15 residues long. Generated by immunoSEQ multiplex PCR, the TCRdb table keeps only in-frame clones and is missing some. The table lists under 200,000 clones, approximately 78% of them singletons. For this clone: Antigen: not known.

Sample: PBMCs. This sequence joins TRBV7-2 and TRBJ1-6, with 9 positions matching TRBD1. This TCR came from a woman in her thirties in good health and CMV-seronegative. CDR3 protein: CASSYTGTGMSALHF. CDR3 nucleotides: TGTGCCAGCAGCTACACCGGGACAGGGATGTCGGCCCTCCACTTT.